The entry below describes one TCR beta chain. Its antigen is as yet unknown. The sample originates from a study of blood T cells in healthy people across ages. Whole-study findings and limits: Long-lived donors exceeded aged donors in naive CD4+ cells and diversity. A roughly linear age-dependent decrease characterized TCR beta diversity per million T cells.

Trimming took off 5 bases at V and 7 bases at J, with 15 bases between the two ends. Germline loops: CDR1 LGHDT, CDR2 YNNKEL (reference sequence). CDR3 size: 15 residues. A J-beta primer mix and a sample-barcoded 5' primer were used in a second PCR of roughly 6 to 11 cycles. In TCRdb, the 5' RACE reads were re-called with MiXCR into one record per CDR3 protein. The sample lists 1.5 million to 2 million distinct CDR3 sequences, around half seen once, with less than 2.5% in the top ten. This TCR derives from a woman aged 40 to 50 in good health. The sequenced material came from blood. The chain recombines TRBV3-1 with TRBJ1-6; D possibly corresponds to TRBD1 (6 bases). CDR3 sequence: CASSFTDRRNSPLHF. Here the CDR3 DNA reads TGTGCCAGCAGCTTCACAGACAGGCGGAATTCACCCCTCCACTTT. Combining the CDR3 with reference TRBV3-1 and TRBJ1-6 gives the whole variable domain DTAVSQTPKYLVTQMGNDKSIKCEQNLGHDTMYWYKQDSKKFLKIMFSYNNKELIINETVPNRFSPKSPDKAHLNLHINSLELGDSAVYFCASSFTDRRNSPLHFGNGTRLTVT.